Below are 25 T cell receptor beta chains sequenced from a single sample in a study of blood T cells in healthy people across ages. Through a sample-barcoded 5' primer and a J-beta primer mix, a second PCR was run for roughly 7 to 11 cycles. Each CDR3 protein gets one entry after TCRdb re-called the 5' RACE reads with MiXCR. This sample has around 940,000 distinct CDR3 sequences, with roughly 50% found just once. Sequencing used blood. The receptors here all came from a woman aged 55-70 years in good health.

The gene calls are TRBV6-2 or TRBV6-3 and TRBJ1-2, with D unclear. The CDR3 has 15 amino acids. V was cut by 4 bases and J by 6 bases, with 18 bases left in between. CDR1 and CDR2 (germline): MNHEY, SVGEGT. The CDR3 loop reads CASSSPAGGGNGYTF. CDR3 DNA: TGTGCCAGCAGTTCCCCCGCGGGAGGAGGCAATGGCTACACCTTC.

The table lists this clonotype with many counts. The V gene is TRBV11-2, the J gene TRBJ2-3; 8 nucleotides align to TRBD2. Germline lookup yields CDR1 SGHAT and CDR2 FQNNGV. The CDR3 contains 16 residues. With 5 bases clipped from V and 0 bases from J, the junction kept 7 bases outside the gene matches. The CDR3 loop reads CASSLGTRRSTDTQYF. CDR3 DNA sequence: TGTGCCAGCAGCCTTGGGACTAGAAGGAGCACAGATACGCAGTATTTT.

The gene calls are TRBV6-2 or TRBV6-3 and TRBJ2-3; TRBD2 matches at 16 bases. The CDR3 is 18 amino acids. Losses at the gene ends were 2 bases for V and 3 bases for J; bases not matched to a gene: 5. CDR1 is MNHEY and CDR2 is SVGEGT in the germline V gene. For the CDR3, the DNA is TGTGCCAGCAGTTACGGGGGACTAGCGGGAGGGCGGACAGATACGCAGTATTTT. Its translation: CASSYGGLAGGRTDTQYF.

This chain links TRBV27 with TRBJ2-1, with D possibly being TRBD2 (6 bases). The V and J ends lost 5 bases and 1 base respectively, with 15 bases between them. Germline assignment: CDR1 MNHEY and CDR2 SMNVEV (reference sequence). The CDR3 spans 16 residues. CDR3 amino acids: CASSVLTSRSYNEQFF. For the CDR3, the DNA is TGTGCCAGCAGTGTCCTAACTAGCCGATCCTACAATGAGCAGTTCTTC.

The chain combines TRBV7-2 with TRBJ2-1; 8 bases align to TRBD2. Looked up from germline, CDR1 is SGHTA and CDR2 is FQGNSA. There are 16 residues in the CDR3. Trimming at V came to 5 bases and at J to 7 bases, leaving 13 bases not matched to a gene. The CDR3 here is CASSPAGTSGYNEQFF. CDR3 bases: TGTGCCAGCAGCCCCGCCGGAACTAGCGGTTATAATGAGCAGTTCTTC.

The chain's CDR3 is CASSYARFSAGTSGRAPQETQYF. CDR3 bases: TGTGCCAGCAGTTACGCCCGTTTTTCGGCCGGGACTAGCGGGAGGGCCCCGCAAGAGACCCAGTACTTC. This rearrangement joins TRBV6-7 to TRBJ2-5; 16 positions agree with TRBD2. TRBV6-7 is an open reading frame, and its role is uncertain. The CDR3 spans 23 residues. The junction had 20 bases not matched to a gene; V was cut back by 2 bases and J by 2 bases.

The chain employs TRBV20-1 and TRBJ2-4; unclear D gene. The germline V and J ends were trimmed by 3 bases and 0 bases, with 9 bases remaining between them. This CDR3 has 14 residues. In germline, CDR1 is DFQATT, CDR2 SNEGSKA (reference sequence). CDR3: CSARETLAKNIQYF. CDR3 nucleotides: TGCAGTGCTAGGGAGACCCTAGCCAAAAACATTCAGTACTTC.

This chain links TRBV5-1 with TRBJ2-7; D is perhaps TRBD1 (6 bases). This CDR3 region has 14 residues. The germline V gene has CDR1 SGHRS and CDR2 YFSETQ. Trimming took off 4 bases at V and 2 bases at J, with 13 bases between the two ends. CDR3 amino acids: CASSVGSGAYEQYF. As DNA, the CDR3 is TGCGCCAGCAGCGTCGGGTCAGGGGCCTACGAGCAGTACTTC.

This clonotype was seen only a few times. The CDR3 loop is CASTNRKGGSTDTQYF. The CDR3 DNA follows: TGTGCCAGCACCAATAGAAAGGGGGGTAGCACAGATACGCAGTATTTT. The chain couples TRBV11-2 to TRBJ2-3; perhaps D is TRBD1 or TRBD2 (6 bases each). The ends were cut back, 7 bases at V and 0 bases at J, with 17 bases in the middle. Germline-derived CDR1 and CDR2 are SGHAT and FQNNGV. This CDR3 is 16 amino acids long.

The genes are TRBV4-1 and TRBJ2-3, with 11 bases aligning to TRBD2. The ends lost 3 bases at V and 2 bases at J; junction bases unmatched: 4. The CDR3 is 16 amino acids. The germline V gene encodes CDR1 MGHRA and CDR2 YSYEKL. The CDR3 loop reads CASSQGGLAATDTQYF. In nucleotides, the CDR3 is TGCGCCAGCAGCCAGGGGGGACTAGCGGCCACAGATACGCAGTATTTT.

The chain recombines TRBV27 with TRBJ2-3; 10 positions agree with TRBD2. The CDR3 is made up of 17 amino acids. Germline CDR1 MNHEY, CDR2 SMNVEV (reference sequence). The V gene end was trimmed by 5 bases and the J gene end by 7 bases; junction bases not matched to a gene: 15. The CDR3 here is CASSPASGSHNANTQYF. CDR3 coding DNA: TGTGCCAGCAGTCCAGCTAGCGGGAGCCACAACGCCAATACGCAGTATTTT.

The chain links TRBV29-1 to TRBJ2-5; 8 bases match TRBD2. The CDR3 spans 13 residues. The junction had 4 bases not matched to a gene; V was cut back by 2 bases and J by 5 bases. Germline CDR1 SQVTM, CDR2 ANQGSEA. In DNA form, the CDR3 reads TGCAGCGTTGAACGTAGCGGGAAGGAGACCCAGTACTTC. Translated, it gives CSVERSGKETQYF.

The J gene is TRBJ2-5, the V gene TRBV20-1, with 7 bases aligning to TRBD2. Per the germline V gene, CDR1 is DFQATT and CDR2 is SNEGSKA (reference sequence). The CDR3 is 17 amino acids. V gave up 0 bases and J gave up 2 bases; unmatched junction bases: 12. The CDR3 protein is CSARDSSSGWLQETQYF. The CDR3 bases are TGCAGTGCTAGAGACTCCTCTAGCGGCTGGCTACAAGAGACCCAGTACTTC.

A few counts support this clonotype. The chain has TRBV4-1 and TRBJ2-3; 9 bases are shared with TRBD2. The CDR3 covers 16 residues. Germline loops: CDR1 MGHRA, CDR2 YSYEKL. The V gene end was trimmed by 0 bases and the J gene end by 5 bases; junction bases not matched to a gene: 6. The CDR3 spells CASSQDNSGSVDTQYF. The CDR3 coding sequence is TGCGCCAGCAGCCAAGATAATAGCGGGAGTGTAGATACGCAGTATTTT.

The J gene is TRBJ2-7, the V gene TRBV28; 9 bases are shared with TRBD1. The J call may not be correct, given that the DNA end is closer to TRBJ2-4. Germline V gives CDR1 MDHEN, CDR2 SYDVKM. The CDR3 runs 14 residues. CDR3 amino acids: CASRRDRVLNIQYF. CDR3 nucleotides: TGTGCCAGCAGGCGGGACAGGGTCTTGAACATTCAGTACTTC.

The genes are TRBV6-1 and TRBJ2-7; 8 bases fit TRBD1. The DNA end favors TRBJ2-5, so the J call may be wrong. There are 14 residues in the CDR3. CDR1 and CDR2 (germline): MNHNS, SASEGT. The DNA for the CDR3 is TGTGCCAGCAGTGGACAGGGGTGGAAGGAGACCCAGTACTTC. Amino acids: CASSGQGWKETQYF.

The chain employs TRBV5-1 and TRBJ1-6; D gene unclear. V lost 4 bases and J 6 bases, leaving 14 bases between the germline ends. Germline-derived CDR1 and CDR2 are SGHRS and YFSETQ. The CDR3 totals 15 residues. The CDR3 nucleotides are TGCGCCAGCAGCCCCGGGCGCGGACTTAATTCACCCCTCCACTTT. Amino acids: CASSPGRGLNSPLHF.

V is TRBV6-2 or TRBV6-3 and J is TRBJ2-5; 9 bases map to TRBD1. V dropped 4 bases and J dropped 5; count of bases not matched to a gene: 8. This CDR3 is built from 15 residues. CDR1 and CDR2 from the germline V gene are MNHEY and SVGEGT. The CDR3 spells CASSFTGTGRETQYF. CDR3 nucleotides: TGTGCCAGCAGTTTCACCGGGACAGGGCGCGAGACCCAGTACTTC.

J is TRBJ2-7 and V is TRBV29-1, with 9 bases fitting TRBD2. CDR3 size: 14 residues. V was clipped by 0 bases and J by 3 bases; unmatched bases: 3. The germline gives CDR1 SQVTM, CDR2 ANQGSEA. In DNA, the CDR3 is TGCAGCGTTGAAGACCGCGGGAGGGTCTACGAGCAGTACTTC. Translated: CSVEDRGRVYEQYF.

V gene TRBV2 combines with J gene TRBJ2-3; D is perhaps TRBD2 (5 bases). V lost 7 bases, J lost 6 bases, and 11 bases lay in between. Germline CDR1 and CDR2: SNHLY and FYNNEI. The CDR3 loop spans 12 amino acids. The CDR3 loop is CASIRGGDTQYF. The CDR3 DNA is TGTGCCAGCATCCGGGGTGGGGATACGCAGTATTTT.

This clonotype was counted a few times. The V gene is TRBV6-2 or TRBV6-3, the J gene TRBJ2-7, with D hard to call. Between the trimmed V and J ends, which lost 3 bases and 3 bases, there was a span of 9 bases. The CDR3 is 13 residues long. Germline CDR1 is MNHEY and CDR2 is SVGEGT. CDR3 DNA: TGTGCCAGCAGTTATCAAGGAGTCTACGAGCAGTACTTC. This translates into CASSYQGVYEQYF.

This clonotype was counted between two and nine times. In DNA form, the CDR3 reads TGTGCCGTCGGACACCACTTCAACACCGGGGAGCTGTTTTTT. It is translated as CAVGHHFNTGELFF. The J gene is TRBJ2-2, the V gene TRBV27; D might be TRBD1 (5 bases). V dropped 11 bases and J dropped 2 bases, with 15 bases sitting between them. Germline values: CDR1 MNHEY, CDR2 SMNVEV (reference sequence). The CDR3 is made up of 14 amino acids.

The sample holds a few counts of this clonotype. V gene TRBV20-1 combines with J gene TRBJ2-3, with TRBD2 matching over 10 bases. With 5 bases clipped from V and 2 bases from J, the junction kept 10 bases outside the gene matches. The CDR3 is 16 amino acids. The V gene's germline CDR1 is DFQATT and CDR2 SNEGSKA (reference sequence). Here the CDR3 reads CSAGPGLARHTDTQYF. Here the CDR3 DNA reads TGCAGTGCTGGACCGGGACTAGCGAGACACACAGATACGCAGTATTTT.

This clonotype was seen many times. V gene TRBV10-3 combines with J gene TRBJ2-7; 12 positions match TRBD2. J gave up 9 bases and V 0 bases, and 6 bases lay outside the gene matches. The CDR3 has 15 amino acids. CDR1 is ENHRY, CDR2 SYGVKD, per germline. Here the CDR3 reads CAISESQTSGGGQYF. The CDR3 DNA reads TGTGCCATCAGTGAGTCGCAGACTAGCGGGGGTGGGCAGTACTTC.

This clonotype was detected only a few times. The gene calls are TRBV29-1 and TRBJ2-5; a possible D gene is TRBD2 (6 bases). V was clipped by 8 bases and J by 3 bases, with 28 bases between them. The CDR3 consists of 17 residues. The germline CDR1 and CDR2 sequences are SQVTM and ANQGSEA. CDR3: CSFRPVRLAEVEETQYF. The CDR3 nucleotides read TGCAGCTTTCGGCCCGTTCGGTTAGCGGAGGTGGAAGAGACCCAGTACTTC.